This TCR beta chain was recovered during a study of identifying expanded T cells in peripheral blood. The study's findings and limits: Clone count variance between approximately 2-week samples rose with total template count.

No infections or other immune events were documented during collection. Some clones are missing from TCRdb's copy, which holds only in-frame ones; the method was immunoSEQ multiplex PCR. The sample records 60,000 or so clones, roughly four fifths being singletons. Germline V gives CDR1 MNHEY, CDR2 SVGAGI. V shed 3 bases and J 5 bases; nucleotides not matched to a gene: 10. The CDR3 runs 16 residues. In regard to this clone: Its antigen is as yet unknown.

The V and J genes are TRBV6-5 and TRBJ2-5; 9 nucleotides agree with TRBD2. The TCR comes from a person between 18 and 75 years old in good health. The sequencing sample was made of blood. DNA for the CDR3: TGTGCCAGCAGTTATGGGGGAGCGGGAGGACGGGAGACCCAGTACTTC. This encodes CASSYGGAGGRETQYF.